These T cell receptor beta chains were read from a single sample in a study of T cells in Graves' hyperthyroidism and ophthalmopathy. TCRdb called the multiplex PCR reads again in MiXCR, with one record for every CDR3 protein. This table holds over 250,000 distinct CDR3 sequences, roughly an eighth found once. The specimen was blood. Receptor source: a woman aged 40-49 years with Graves' ophthalmopathy. The CDR3 runs from the conserved cysteine through the conserved F or W. A D gene is named only where the DNA matches it firmly. For some rows the clone size is stated as once, few or many, or as a class when expanded; others skip it.

>TRBJ1-1|TRBD1|few|TRBV6-1
CASRHLISGQGSTEAFF
TGTGCCAGCAGACACTTAATATCGGGACAGGGGTCCACTGAAGCTTTCTTT
>TRBJ2-2|TRBD1|NA|TRBV10-3
CAITRTGDTGELFF
TGTGCCATCACTCGGACAGGGGACACCGGGGAGCTGTTTTTT
>TRBJ2-5|TRBD1|many|TRBV12-3/TRBV12-4
CASSLWGTAQETQYF
TGTGCCAGCAGTTTATGGGGGACAGCCCAAGAGACCCAGTACTTC
>TRBJ1-2|NA|few|TRBV5-1
CASTIPGVDYGYTF
TGCGCCAGCACAATCCCAGGGGTAGACTATGGCTACACCTTC
>TRBJ1-5|NA|many|TRBV12-3/TRBV12-4
CASRWGGGNQPQHF
TGTGCCAGCAGGTGGGGAGGGGGCAATCAGCCCCAGCATTTT
>TRBJ2-1|NA|few|TRBV28
CASSLITGADSYNEQFF
TGTGCCAGCAGTTTGATTACGGGTGCGGACTCCTACAATGAGCAGTTCTTC
>TRBJ1-1|NA|NA|TRBV30
CAWAEFGGNTEAFF
TGTGCCTGGGCCGAATTTGGCGGGAACACTGAAGCTTTCTTT
>TRBJ1-2|TRBD1|NA|TRBV18
CASSPTPQGADYGYTF
TGTGCCAGCTCACCAACCCCCCAGGGGGCCGACTATGGCTACACCTTC
>TRBJ2-1|NA|NA|TRBV5-1
CASSLISAGDEQFF
TGCGCCAGCAGCTTGATTAGCGCGGGTGATGAGCAGTTCTTC
>TRBJ2-1|NA|few|TRBV18
CASSPLFQGLANEQFF
TGTGCCAGCTCACCACTCTTTCAGGGGCTGGCCAATGAGCAGTTCTTC
>TRBJ1-2|NA|many|TRBV7-9
CASSHEGSGYTF
TGTGCCAGCAGCCACGAGGGATCTGGCTACACCTTC
>TRBJ2-7|NA|many|TRBV12-3/TRBV12-4
CASQEGLGTYEQYF
TGTGCCAGTCAGGAGGGTCTTGGGACCTACGAGCAGTACTTC
>TRBJ1-4|NA|NA|TRBV13
CATREGLDGEKLFF
TGTGCCACCCGGGAGGGTTTAGATGGTGAAAAACTGTTTTTT
>TRBJ2-7|NA|NA|TRBV6-1
CASTPVVGEAYEQYF
TGTGCCAGCACGCCGGTGGTGGGGGAAGCCTACGAGCAGTACTTC
>TRBJ2-3|NA|many|TRBV6-2/TRBV6-3
CASSGWRQPSTDTQYF
TGTGCCAGCAGTGGATGGAGACAACCTAGCACAGATACGCAGTATTTT
>TRBJ1-3|TRBD1|NA|TRBV9
CASSVGTGPGNTIYF
TGTGCCAGCAGCGTAGGGACAGGGCCTGGAAACACCATATATTTT
>TRBJ2-7|TRBD1|few|TRBV7-9
CASSGRDRGNDEQYF
TGTGCCAGCAGCGGCCGGGACAGGGGTAACGACGAGCAGTACTTC
>TRBJ2-7|NA|NA|TRBV6-5
CASSYKLGRGGKGSYEQYF
TGTGCCAGCAGTTACAAGTTGGGCAGGGGAGGCAAGGGTTCCTACGAGCAGTACTTC
>TRBJ2-2|TRBD2|many|TRBV28
CASSFWGGRAVELFF
TGTGCCAGCAGTTTCTGGGGCGGGAGGGCCGTGGAGCTGTTTTTT
>TRBJ1-1|NA|many|TRBV5-6
CASSLRKVPNTEAFF
TGTGCCAGCAGCTTGCGTAAGGTCCCGAACACTGAAGCTTTCTTT
>TRBJ1-6|NA|NA|TRBV6-1
CASKAIGSSYNSPLHF
TGTGCCAGCAAGGCGATTGGATCGTCCTATAATTCACCCCTCCACTTT
>TRBJ2-3|NA|many|TRBV28
CASSSPGRPDTQYF
TGTGCCAGCAGTTCCCCGGGACGTCCAGATACGCAGTATTTT
>TRBJ1-2|TRBD1|many|TRBV10-3
CATHGSEGGKPNYGYTF
TGTGCCACGCATGGGAGTGAAGGGGGCAAACCTAACTATGGCTACACCTTC
>TRBJ2-4|TRBD2|NA|TRBV19
CASSTLAGLAKNIQYF
TGTGCCAGTAGTACTCTAGCGGGACTAGCCAAAAACATTCAGTACTTC
>TRBJ1-2|NA|NA|TRBV20-1
CSVTGNGYTF
TGCAGTGTTACGGGCAATGGCTACACCTTC
>TRBJ2-6|TRBD2|few|TRBV6-1
CAFGRAGANVLTF
TGTGCCTTCGGGAGGGCCGGGGCCAACGTCCTGACTTTC
>TRBJ1-2|TRBD1|many|TRBV20-1
CSARDVGTGGDHGYTF
TGCAGTGCTAGAGATGTAGGGACAGGGGGAGATCATGGCTACACCTTC
>TRBJ2-2|NA|many|TRBV19
CASGGGPGELFF
TGTGCCAGCGGAGGGGGGCCCGGGGAGCTGTTTTTT
>TRBJ2-1|TRBD2|NA|TRBV2
CAKRGLAGGHEQFF
TGTGCCAAACGGGGACTAGCGGGAGGGCACGAGCAGTTCTTC
>TRBJ2-1|NA|few|TRBV24-1
CATSDPIAEGGSYNEQFF
TGTGCCACCAGTGACCCCATAGCGGAGGGCGGCTCCTACAATGAGCAGTTCTTC
>TRBJ2-6|NA|many|TRBV12-3/TRBV12-4
CASSFPGGLGANVLTF
TGTGCCAGCAGTTTCCCCGGGGGTCTTGGGGCCAACGTCCTGACTTTC
>TRBJ2-7|NA|many|TRBV6-5
CASSYSLVSYEQYF
TGTGCCAGCAGTTACTCGCTGGTTTCCTACGAGCAGTACTTC
>TRBJ2-2|TRBD1|NA|TRBV11-2
CASRPDRGQVTGELFF
TGTGCCAGCAGACCAGACAGGGGGCAGGTGACCGGGGAGCTGTTTTTT
>TRBJ2-3|NA|few|TRBV4-1
CASSQGVRRQGGTDTQYF
TGCGCCAGCAGCCAAGGGGTCCGGCGCCAGGGGGGAACAGATACGCAGTATTTT
>TRBJ2-7|NA|many|TRBV28
CASSDLQDEQYF
TGTGCCAGCAGTGACCTACAGGATGAGCAGTACTTC